Following are 24 T cell receptor beta chains from one sample sequenced in a study of blood T cells in healthy people across ages. Primers used in a second PCR of about 7 to 11 cycles were a sample-barcoded 5' primer and a J-beta primer mix. TCRdb processed the 5' RACE reads anew with MiXCR; each CDR3 protein has one entry. Among about 970,000 distinct CDR3 sequences listed, roughly 51% were seen once. Sequencing input: blood. Receptors originate from a woman between 55 and 75 years old in good health.

V is TRBV20-1 and J is TRBJ2-1; possible D gene TRBD2, 5 bases. Germline CDR1 DFQATT, CDR2 SNEGSKA (reference sequence). The V gene lost 0 bases and the J gene lost 3 bases, with 15 bases spanning the gap. CDR3 size: 16 residues. The chain's CDR3 is CSARDLRRPVYNEQFF. Written as DNA, the CDR3 is TGCAGTGCTAGAGATCTTAGGAGGCCGGTCTACAATGAGCAGTTCTTC.

The V gene is TRBV28, the J gene TRBJ2-5, with a tentative D call TRBD1 (5 bases). The CDR3 is 14 amino acids. Trimming stripped 2 bases from V and 7 bases from J, with 14 bases between. Looked up from germline, CDR1 is MDHEN and CDR2 is SYDVKM. In DNA, the CDR3 is TGTGCCAGCAGTTTACCCGACAGCCGCCGGACCCAGTACTTC. This encodes CASSLPDSRRTQYF.

This chain connects TRBV5-1 to TRBJ2-5; the match to TRBD2 covers 8 bases. Germline-derived CDR1 and CDR2 are SGHRS and YFSETQ. This CDR3 contains 15 residues. V dropped 4 bases and J dropped 3; count of bases not matched to a gene: 8. The CDR3 loop reads CASSPPSAGEETQYF. The CDR3 DNA reads TGCGCCAGCAGCCCCCCCTCAGCGGGAGAAGAGACCCAGTACTTC. Full variable domain (rest looked up from reference TRBV5-1 and TRBJ2-5): KAGVTQTPRYLIKTRGQQVTLSCSPISGHRSVSWYQQTPGQGLQFLFEYFSETQRNKGNFPGRFSGRQFSNSRSEMNVSTLELGDSALYLCASSPPSAGEETQYFGPGTRLLVL.

The chain links TRBV12-3 or TRBV12-4 to TRBJ1-4; tentatively, D is TRBD1 (6 bases). V was shortened by 1 base and J by 8 bases, with 14 bases between the two germline ends. The CDR3 loop spans 15 amino acids. The CDR3 sequence is CASSLVGGGREKLFF. The CDR3, as DNA: TGTGCCAGCAGTTTAGTGGGGGGCGGTCGGGAAAAACTGTTTTTT.

This clonotype was seen more than once but under ten times. In nucleotides, the CDR3 is TGTGCCAGCAGCTTAGAAGCGGATAAAAGCACAGATACGCAGTATTTT. It is translated as CASSLEADKSTDTQYF. The chain joins TRBV7-2 to TRBJ2-3; tentative D call: TRBD2 (5 bases). Looked up from germline, CDR1 is SGHTA and CDR2 is FQGNSA. This CDR3 comprises 16 residues. V lost 1 base, J lost 0 bases, and 11 bases lay in between.

V gene TRBV4-1 combines with J gene TRBJ2-7; D is uncertain. Germline V gene data show CDR1 as MGHRA and CDR2 as YSYEKL. The CDR3 runs to 12 residues. The V gene lost 1 base and the J gene lost 6 bases, with 7 bases spanning the gap. The CDR3 here is CASSQVFGEQYF. The CDR3 nucleotides read TGCGCCAGCAGCCAAGTATTTGGCGAGCAGTACTTC.

This chain's CDR3 is CAWSVQGVEEKLFF. In DNA form, the CDR3 reads TGTGCCTGGAGTGTACAGGGGGTAGAGGAAAAACTGTTTTTT. This chain uses TRBV30 with TRBJ1-4; 8 bases map to TRBD1. In germline, CDR1 is GTSNPN, CDR2 SVGIG (reference sequence). V gave up 0 bases and J gave up 8 bases; unmatched junction bases: 5. The CDR3 sequence is 14 residues long.

This clonotype was counted between two and nine times. The chain joins TRBV20-1 to TRBJ2-3; D gene unclear. CDR1 is DFQATT and CDR2 is SNEGSKA in the germline V gene (reference sequence). V was shortened by 3 bases and J by 5 bases, with 6 bases between the two germline ends. The CDR3 extends over 11 amino acids. CDR3 sequence: CSASLVDTQYF. CDR3 in DNA: TGCAGTGCTAGTCTGGTAGATACGCAGTATTTT.

This clonotype was detected once. As DNA, the CDR3 is TGCAGCGGGGGGGGAGAAAGGGAGCAGTACTTC. This encodes CSGGGEREQYF. This rearrangement joins TRBV29-1 to TRBJ2-5; 7 nucleotides match TRBD2. Trimming removed 7 bases from V and 11 bases from J; junction bases left unmatched: 10. The CDR3 sequence is 11 residues long. Germline values: CDR1 SQVTM, CDR2 ANQGSEA.

The chain recombines TRBV15 with TRBJ2-3, with 11 bases that match TRBD2. J gave up 12 bases and V 0 bases, and 11 bases lay outside the gene matches. The germline CDR1 and CDR2 sequences are LNHNV and YYDKDF (reference sequence). The CDR3 extends over 16 amino acids. CDR3: CATSREVAGGPSRQYF. Here the CDR3 DNA reads TGTGCCACCAGCAGAGAGGTAGCGGGAGGGCCCAGCCGTCAGTATTTT.

V is TRBV11-2 and J is TRBJ2-7; 8 nucleotides agree with TRBD2. Losses at the gene ends were 5 bases for V and 4 bases for J; bases not matched to a gene: 10. The CDR3 consists of 15 residues. CDR1 is SGHAT, CDR2 FQNNGV, per germline. CDR3 region: CASSAKQTSEYEQYF. Here the CDR3 DNA reads TGTGCCAGCAGCGCCAAACAGACTAGCGAATACGAGCAGTACTTC.

This clonotype showed up many times. V and J are TRBV27 and TRBJ2-7; no reliable D call. With 2 bases removed from V and 5 bases from J, the gap between germline ends came to 10 bases. Germline V gene data show CDR1 as MNHEY and CDR2 as SMNVEV (reference sequence). The length of the CDR3 is 13 residues. The CDR3 loop is CASSLRAPHEQYF. Written as DNA, the CDR3 is TGTGCCAGCAGTTTAAGGGCCCCCCACGAGCAGTACTTC.

This sequence joins TRBV20-1 and TRBJ2-4; possible D gene TRBD2, 5 bases. The CDR3 is 13 residues long. Germline loops: CDR1 DFQATT, CDR2 SNEGSKA (reference sequence). The V end was cut by 1 base, the J end by 6 bases, with 10 bases between. DNA of the CDR3: TGCAGTGCTAGAGCTAGCTCTCTAAACATTCAGTACTTC. Translation: CSARASSLNIQYF.

The chain couples TRBV14 to TRBJ1-1; a possible D gene is TRBD1 (5 bases). V lost 4 bases to trimming and J lost 4 bases, with 10 bases between them. The CDR3 is 13 residues long. Germline lookup yields CDR1 SGHDN and CDR2 FVKESK. The CDR3 nucleotides are TGTGCCAGCAGCCGGAGGGGTGCCACTGAAGCTTTCTTT. Its protein is CASSRRGATEAFF.

The V gene is TRBV12-3 or TRBV12-4, the J gene TRBJ2-1; weak D call: TRBD2 (6 bases). Trimming pared 4 bases from V and 0 bases from J, leaving 19 bases between. This CDR3 has 18 residues. DNA for the CDR3: TGTGCCAGCAGTTGGGACTCCCGGCGCGTGGGCTCCTACAATGAGCAGTTCTTC. Translation gives CASSWDSRRVGSYNEQFF.

The rearrangement uses TRBV18 and TRBJ2-3; D not certain. The CDR3 length is 14 residues. Looked up from germline, CDR1 is KGHSH and CDR2 is LQKENI. The V end lost 3 bases, the J end lost 4 bases, and 11 bases lay between the germline ends. CDR3 protein: CASSPSTKADTQYF. The CDR3 DNA reads as TGTGCCAGCTCACCTTCGACCAAAGCAGATACGCAGTATTTT.

This clonotype was counted at least ten times. The chain combines TRBV6-2 or TRBV6-3 with TRBJ2-7; D is ambiguous. Germline-derived CDR1 and CDR2 are MNHEY and SVGEGT. The CDR3 is made up of 10 amino acids. V shed 6 bases and J shed 4 bases, with 4 bases lying between them. CDR3 amino acids: CASRSYEQYF. CDR3 nucleotide sequence: TGTGCCAGCAGATCGTACGAGCAGTACTTC.

This chain links TRBV7-9 with TRBJ2-7; perhaps TRBD1 as D (6 bases). Germline V gives CDR1 SEHNR, CDR2 FQNEAQ (reference sequence). The ends were cut back, 8 bases at V and 4 bases at J, with 9 bases in the middle. The CDR3 loop spans 11 amino acids. The DNA for the CDR3 is TGTGCCAGCGGACAGAGATACGAGCAGTACTTC. This translates into CASGQRYEQYF.

The CDR3 sequence: CAISESSRGKNTEAFF. The DNA for the CDR3 is TGTGCCATCAGTGAGTCGAGCAGGGGGAAGAACACTGAAGCTTTCTTT. The V and J genes are TRBV10-3 and TRBJ1-1; the match to TRBD1 covers 7 bases. CDR3 size: 16 residues. With V trimmed by 0 bases and J by 1 base, 5 bases remained unmatched. CDR1 and CDR2 from the germline V gene are ENHRY and SYGVKD.

The chain is built from TRBV20-1 and TRBJ2-3, with 8 nucleotides matching TRBD1. J gave up 2 bases and V 3 bases, and 10 bases lay outside the gene matches. There are 16 residues in the CDR3. Looked up from germline, CDR1 is DFQATT and CDR2 is SNEGSKA (reference sequence). In DNA form, the CDR3 reads TGCAGTGCTAGCCGGCCAGGGGGCGGAATCACAGATACGCAGTATTTT. This translates into CSASRPGGGITDTQYF.

To note about this clonotype: The junction and the germline gene differ at one end; a read error may be behind it. The rearrangement uses TRBV7-9 and TRBJ2-1; D might be TRBD1 or TRBD2, each matching 6 bases. This CDR3 contains 12 residues. Per germline, CDR1 SEHNR and CDR2 FQNEAQ (reference sequence). The CDR3 sequence is CSSSLGGNEQFF. CDR3 nucleotide sequence: TGTTCCAGCAGCTTAGGGGGGAATGAGCAGTTCTTC.

The sample holds a few counts of this clonotype. The chain joins TRBV12-3 or TRBV12-4 to TRBJ2-5, with D possibly TRBD2 on 5 matching bases. TRBJ2-7 matches the DNA end more closely, so the J call is doubtful. This CDR3 has 12 amino acids. CDR3 amino acids: CASTAGYYEQYF. CDR3 in DNA: TGTGCCAGCACCGCGGGTTACTACGAGCAGTACTTC.

This clonotype turned up a few times. This rearrangement joins TRBV28 to TRBJ2-3; weak D call: TRBD1 (5 bases). Per the germline V gene, CDR1 is MDHEN and CDR2 is SYDVKM. CDR3 length equals 17 residues. Trimming left V 6 bases short and J 9 bases short, with 28 bases between. CDR3 nucleotides: TGTGCCAGCAGCACATTTAGGGGATATGGCCGTCCGGGCACGCAGTATTTT. Translating gives CASSTFRGYGRPGTQYF.

This clonotype has at least ten counts. The chain has TRBV6-6 and TRBJ2-7, with 8 bases matching TRBD2. The V segment lost 3 bases and the J segment 0 bases; nucleotides outside the gene matches: 4. The germline gives CDR1 MNHNY, CDR2 SVGAGI (reference sequence). The CDR3 extends over 15 amino acids. CDR3 coding DNA: TGTGCCAGCAGTTATACCGGGACTAGCTCCTACGAGCAGTACTTC. This gives the protein CASSYTGTSSYEQYF.